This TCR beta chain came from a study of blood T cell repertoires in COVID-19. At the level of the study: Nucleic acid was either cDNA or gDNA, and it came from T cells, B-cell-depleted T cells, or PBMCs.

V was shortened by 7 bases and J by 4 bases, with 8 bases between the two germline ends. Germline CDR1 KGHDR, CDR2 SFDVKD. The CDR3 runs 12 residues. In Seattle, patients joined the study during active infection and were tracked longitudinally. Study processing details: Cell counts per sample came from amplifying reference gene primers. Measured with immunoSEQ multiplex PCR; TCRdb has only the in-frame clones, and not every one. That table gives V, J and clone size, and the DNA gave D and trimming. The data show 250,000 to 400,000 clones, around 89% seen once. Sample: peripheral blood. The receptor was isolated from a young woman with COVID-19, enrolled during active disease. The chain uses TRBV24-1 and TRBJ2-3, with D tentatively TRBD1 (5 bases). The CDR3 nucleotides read TGTGCCACCAGCCTGGGGCCAGATACGCAGTATTTT. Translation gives CATSLGPDTQYF.